This T cell receptor beta chain came from a study of shared T cell receptors in the human thymus. Trimming left V 5 bases short and J 7 bases short, with 11 bases between. Germline loops: CDR1 MDHEN, CDR2 SYDVKM. The CDR3 loop spans 12 amino acids. Method: immunoSEQ multiplex PCR; TCRdb's copy keeps in-frame clones and lacks some. The sample yields more than 300,000 clones, just under 95% seen once. The sample was thymocytes. The chain has TRBV28 and TRBJ1-1; D is perhaps TRBD1 (5 bases). This clonotype originated in a human donor. The CDR3 coding sequence is TGTGCCAGCAGTCTCCATGGGGGTGAAGCTTTCTTT. Amino acid sequence: CASSLHGGEAFF.